What follows are 11 T cell receptor beta chains derived from one specimen sequenced in a study of blood T cell repertoires in COVID-19. Clones were read by immunoSEQ multiplex PCR, and TCRdb kept only the in-frame ones, dropping some. The sample lists under 250,000 clones, 85% seen once, with about 5.1% in the top ten. Sequencing input: peripheral blood. These TCRs come from a man aged 50 to 60 with COVID-19, enrolled during active disease.

The chain employs TRBV6-5 and TRBJ1-6, with D unresolved. Germline assignment: CDR1 MNHEY and CDR2 SVGAGI. V was trimmed by 7 bases and J by 10 bases, leaving 14 bases between them. This CDR3 has 13 amino acids. The CDR3 nucleotides are TGTGCCAGCACCGAGAGGTTCACCTCACCCCTCCACTTT. Translating it yields CASTERFTSPLHF.

The chain uses TRBV20-1 and TRBJ2-7; D is unresolved. This CDR3 is 11 amino acids long. Germline values: CDR1 DFQATT, CDR2 SNEGSKA (reference sequence). Trimming cost V 6 bases and J 6 bases, with 12 bases left between them. CDR3 DNA sequence: TGCAGTGCAACTCGTTGGTCCGAGCAGTACTTC. It specifies CSATRWSEQYF.

The rearrangement links TRBV5-1 to TRBJ2-3, with TRBD2 as a possible D gene (7 bases). V dropped 2 bases and J dropped 5 bases, with 15 bases sitting between them. Germline CDR1 is SGHRS and CDR2 is YFSETQ. CDR3 length: 15 residues. This CDR3 is CASSFEGGGRDTQYF. In DNA form, the CDR3 reads TGCGCCAGCAGCTTTGAAGGGGGGGGCAGAGATACGCAGTATTTT.

This chain uses TRBV24-1 with TRBJ2-1, with 15 bases matching TRBD2. Germline trimming cut 4 bases from V and 4 bases from J; bases unmatched to any gene: 4. The CDR3 has 17 residues. The germline V gene encodes CDR1 KGHDR and CDR2 SFDVKD. The CDR3 coding sequence is TGTGCCACCAGTGACCCGGGACTAGCGGGGGGTTACAATGAGCAGTTCTTC. This sequence encodes CATSDPGLAGGYNEQFF.

This CDR3 is CASSPLTPTGANVLTF. CDR3 sequence (DNA): TGTGCCAGCAGCCCGTTAACTCCGACTGGGGCCAACGTCCTGACTTTC. V and J are TRBV7-9 and TRBJ2-6; no clear D. Trimming took off 5 bases at V and 2 bases at J, with 13 bases between the two ends. CDR3 size: 16 residues. Germline V gene data show CDR1 as SEHNR and CDR2 as FQNEAQ (reference sequence).

To note about this clone: The same CDR3 also results from other DNA sequences found in this sample. This rearrangement joins TRBV5-1 to TRBJ1-2; the D gene is possibly TRBD1 (6 bases). The germline gives CDR1 SGHRS, CDR2 YFSETQ. The CDR3 extends over 14 amino acids. V lost 0 bases to trimming and J lost 4 bases, with 10 bases between them. In DNA, the CDR3 is TGCGCCAGCAGCTTGGGAACAGGGCCCTATGGCTACACCTTC. Protein: CASSLGTGPYGYTF.

This chain uses TRBV4-1 with TRBJ2-7; TRBD1 is a possible D gene (6 bases). V was clipped by 1 base and J by 6 bases, with 13 bases between them. The length of the CDR3 is 14 residues. Looked up from germline, CDR1 is MGHRA and CDR2 is YSYEKL. CDR3: CASSQGPGVVEQYF. The CDR3 region has the DNA TGCGCCAGCAGCCAAGGTCCAGGGGTGGTCGAGCAGTACTTC.

The V and J genes are TRBV19 and TRBJ2-1; no clear D gene. CDR3 size: 16 residues. Trimming stripped 1 base from V and 0 bases from J, with 10 bases between. Per germline, CDR1 LNHDA and CDR2 SQIVND (reference sequence). This chain's CDR3 is CASSIVAPSSYNEQFF. The CDR3 nucleotides are TGTGCCAGTAGTATAGTTGCACCGAGCTCCTACAATGAGCAGTTCTTC.

This clone was counted once. V usage is TRBV2 and J usage is TRBJ2-7, with D tentatively TRBD2 (6 bases). V was pared by 5 bases and J by 3 bases, with 11 bases between. The CDR3 has 13 residues. CDR1 is SNHLY and CDR2 is FYNNEI in the germline V gene. The DNA for the CDR3 is TGTGCCAGCAGTACCGCGGGGATCTACGAGCAGTACTTC. It codes for CASSTAGIYEQYF.

CDR3 protein: CATSDLEQGESGTEAFF. In nucleotides, the CDR3 is TGTGCCACCAGTGATTTAGAACAGGGTGAGTCAGGAACTGAAGCTTTCTTT. The chain has TRBV24-1 and TRBJ1-1; TRBD1 is a possible D gene (6 bases). From germline, CDR1 is KGHDR and CDR2 SFDVKD. Trimming removed 1 base from V and 5 bases from J, with 19 bases in between. The CDR3 sequence is 17 residues long.

The chain employs TRBV6-5 and TRBJ1-2; TRBD1 matches 7 bases. CDR3 length: 15 residues. CDR1 is MNHEY, CDR2 SVGAGI, per germline. V dropped 6 bases and J dropped 4; count of bases not matched to a gene: 11. CDR3 coding DNA: TGTGCCAGCAGAGGGGGACAGCAAAAACTCTATGGCTACACCTTC. Translation gives CASRGGQQKLYGYTF.